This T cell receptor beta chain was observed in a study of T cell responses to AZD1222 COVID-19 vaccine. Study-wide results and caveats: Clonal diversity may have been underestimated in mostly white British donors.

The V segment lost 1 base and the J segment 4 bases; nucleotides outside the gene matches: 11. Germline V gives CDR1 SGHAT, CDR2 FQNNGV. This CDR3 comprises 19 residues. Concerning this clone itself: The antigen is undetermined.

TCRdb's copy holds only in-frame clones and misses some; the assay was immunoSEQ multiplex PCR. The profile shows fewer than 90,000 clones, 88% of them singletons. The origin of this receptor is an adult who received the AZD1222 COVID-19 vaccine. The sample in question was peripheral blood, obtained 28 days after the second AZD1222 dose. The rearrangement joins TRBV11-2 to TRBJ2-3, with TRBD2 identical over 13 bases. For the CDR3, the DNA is TGTGCCAGCAGCTTAGGCGGACTAGCGGGGGACTCCCAACCAGATACGCAGTATTTT. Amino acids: CASSLGGLAGDSQPDTQYF.